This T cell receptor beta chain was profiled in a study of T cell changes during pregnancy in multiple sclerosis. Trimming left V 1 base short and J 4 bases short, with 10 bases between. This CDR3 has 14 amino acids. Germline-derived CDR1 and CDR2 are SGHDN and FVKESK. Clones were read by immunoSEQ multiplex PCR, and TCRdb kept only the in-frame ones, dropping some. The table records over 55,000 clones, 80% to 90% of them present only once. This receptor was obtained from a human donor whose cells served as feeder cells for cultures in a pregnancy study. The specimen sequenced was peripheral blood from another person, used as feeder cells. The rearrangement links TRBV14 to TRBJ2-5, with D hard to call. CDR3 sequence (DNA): TGTGCCAGCAGCCAAGTTGGCTGGAGAGAGACCCAGTACTTC. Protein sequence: CASSQVGWRETQYF.